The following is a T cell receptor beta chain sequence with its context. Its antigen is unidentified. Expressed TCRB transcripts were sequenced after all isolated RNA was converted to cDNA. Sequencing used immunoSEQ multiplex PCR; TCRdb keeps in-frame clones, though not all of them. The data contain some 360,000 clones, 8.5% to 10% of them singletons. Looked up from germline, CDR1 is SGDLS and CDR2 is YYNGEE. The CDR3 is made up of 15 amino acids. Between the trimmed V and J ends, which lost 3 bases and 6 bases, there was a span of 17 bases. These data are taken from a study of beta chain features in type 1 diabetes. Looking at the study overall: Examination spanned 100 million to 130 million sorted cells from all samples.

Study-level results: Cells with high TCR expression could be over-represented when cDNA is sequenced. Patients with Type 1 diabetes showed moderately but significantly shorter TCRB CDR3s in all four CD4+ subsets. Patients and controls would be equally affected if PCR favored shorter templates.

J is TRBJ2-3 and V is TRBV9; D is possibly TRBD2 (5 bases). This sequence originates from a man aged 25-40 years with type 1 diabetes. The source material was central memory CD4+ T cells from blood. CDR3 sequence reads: CASSALGLIRDTQYF. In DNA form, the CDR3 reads TGTGCCAGCAGCGCCCTCGGACTGATACGGGATACGCAGTATTTT.